This TCR beta chain came from a study of response to subunit inactivated influenza vaccine. Findings and limits, study-wide: Each seasonal influenza vaccination recruits few new T cells, the authors suggested.

The CDR3 length is 13 residues. Germline V gives CDR1 MNHEY, CDR2 SVGEGT. To note about this clonotype: The antigen is not known. A read error may account for a junction end that differs from germline.

Each CDR3 protein is one row after TCRdb ran MiXCR on the RT-PCR reads. The sample consists of 650,000 to 800,000 distinct CDR3 sequences, about 15% of them appearing once. The sequences come from PBMCs from blood, collected around two weeks before vaccination. The receptor was isolated from a man aged 45-60 years who received an inactivated influenza vaccine. The chain links TRBV6-2 or TRBV6-3 to TRBJ2-6, with TRBD1 matching over 8 bases. The CDR3 DNA is TGTGCCAGCAGTACGACAGGGGCCTACGTCCTGACTTTC. It encodes CASSTTGAYVLTF.